This is a list of T cell receptor beta chains from one sample in a study of shared clonotypes between healthy human individuals. Libraries were prepared by immunoSEQ multiplex PCR; TCRdb keeps only in-frame clonotypes and omits some of them. Of fewer than 2.5 million clones in the sample, 93% were seen once. What was sequenced was naive CD4+ T cells from PBMCs. These receptor sequences come from a man in his late teens or twenties in good health. Some clones in this sample may be carry-over from other donors' samples. CDR3s include the opening cysteine and the closing phenylalanine or tryptophan. Each record gives: J gene, V gene, clone size, D gene, CDR3 protein, CDR3 DNA. A D gene is named only where the DNA matches it firmly. Only part of the rows carry a size: once, few, many, or a class if the clone is expanded.

j_call: TRBJ2-2
v_call: TRBV9
clone_size: NA
d_call: NA
cdr3_aa: CASSGGSLGAGELFF
cdr3_nt: TGTGCCAGCAGCGGAGGGTCCCTTGGAGCCGGGGAGCTGTTTTTT

j_call: TRBJ2-1
v_call: TRBV5-1
clone_size: NA
d_call: NA
cdr3_aa: CASSLGTTTGNEQFF
cdr3_nt: TGCGCCAGCAGCTTGGGAACAACAACGGGTAATGAGCAGTTCTTC

j_call: TRBJ2-5
v_call: TRBV2
clone_size: NA
d_call: NA
cdr3_aa: CASSERGETQYF
cdr3_nt: TGTGCCAGCAGTGAACGGGGGGAGACCCAGTACTTC

j_call: TRBJ2-2
v_call: TRBV29-1
clone_size: NA
d_call: NA
cdr3_aa: CSVALANTGELFF
cdr3_nt: TGCAGCGTTGCACTCGCGAACACCGGGGAGCTGTTTTTT

j_call: TRBJ1-2
v_call: TRBV12-5
clone_size: NA
d_call: TRBD1
cdr3_aa: CASGLAGTGGRGYTF
cdr3_nt: TGTGCTAGTGGTTTGGCCGGGACAGGGGGTCGTGGCTACACCTTC

j_call: TRBJ2-1
v_call: TRBV4-3
clone_size: NA
d_call: TRBD2
cdr3_aa: CASSQNQREPSYNEQFF
cdr3_nt: TGCGCCAGCAGCCAAAACCAGCGGGAGCCGTCCTACAATGAGCAGTTCTTC

j_call: TRBJ1-2
v_call: TRBV18
clone_size: NA
d_call: NA
cdr3_aa: CASSPPSQGSGYTF
cdr3_nt: TGTGCCAGCTCACCACCGAGTCAGGGTAGCGGCTACACCTTC

j_call: TRBJ2-5
v_call: TRBV5-1
clone_size: NA
d_call: NA
cdr3_aa: CASSLGQEQETQYF
cdr3_nt: TGCGCCAGCAGCTTGGGCCAGGAACAAGAGACCCAGTACTTC

j_call: TRBJ2-7
v_call: TRBV7-2
clone_size: NA
d_call: TRBD2
cdr3_aa: CASSDLAGGPSYEQYF
cdr3_nt: TGTGCCAGCAGCGACTTAGCGGGAGGGCCGTCCTACGAGCAGTACTTC

j_call: TRBJ2-7
v_call: TRBV25-1
clone_size: NA
d_call: TRBD2
cdr3_aa: CASSHLGLAGGYEQYF
cdr3_nt: TGTGCCAGCAGCCATCTGGGGCTAGCGGGAGGCTACGAGCAGTACTTC

j_call: TRBJ1-1
v_call: TRBV27
clone_size: NA
d_call: NA
cdr3_aa: CARPRGSMNTEAFF
cdr3_nt: TGTGCTAGGCCCAGGGGTAGTATGAACACTGAAGCTTTCTTT

j_call: TRBJ2-3
v_call: TRBV2
clone_size: NA
d_call: NA
cdr3_aa: CASSGTSDTQYF
cdr3_nt: TGTGCCAGCAGCGGGACTTCAGATACGCAGTATTTT

j_call: TRBJ2-5
v_call: TRBV9
clone_size: NA
d_call: NA
cdr3_aa: CASSSYQETQYF
cdr3_nt: TGTGCCAGCAGCTCATACCAAGAGACCCAGTACTTC

j_call: TRBJ2-7
v_call: TRBV5-4
clone_size: NA
d_call: TRBD2
cdr3_aa: CASSVGTSGGKEQYF
cdr3_nt: TGTGCCAGCAGCGTGGGGACTAGCGGTGGGAAAGAGCAGTACTTC

j_call: TRBJ2-7
v_call: TRBV29-1
clone_size: NA
d_call: NA
cdr3_aa: CSALTPPAQYEQYF
cdr3_nt: TGCAGCGCCCTTACTCCTCCTGCGCAATACGAGCAGTACTTC

j_call: TRBJ2-7
v_call: TRBV19
clone_size: NA
d_call: NA
cdr3_aa: CASSRVATSSYEQYF
cdr3_nt: TGTGCCAGTAGTCGGGTTGCGACTAGCTCCTACGAGCAGTACTTC

j_call: TRBJ1-2
v_call: TRBV2
clone_size: once
d_call: TRBD1
cdr3_aa: CASSTRGRGGYTF
cdr3_nt: TGTGCCAGCAGCACCAGGGGGAGAGGTGGCTACACCTTC

j_call: TRBJ2-7
v_call: TRBV4-1
clone_size: NA
d_call: NA
cdr3_aa: CASSQDLQGRDEQYF
cdr3_nt: TGCGCCAGCAGCCAAGATCTCCAGGGCCGGGACGAGCAGTACTTC

j_call: TRBJ2-5
v_call: TRBV9
clone_size: NA
d_call: NA
cdr3_aa: CASSVRYQETQYF
cdr3_nt: TGTGCCAGCAGCGTAAGATATCAAGAGACCCAGTACTTC

j_call: TRBJ1-2
v_call: TRBV19
clone_size: NA
d_call: NA
cdr3_aa: CASSSPGGYTF
cdr3_nt: TGTGCCAGTAGTAGCCCTGGGGGCTACACCTTC

j_call: TRBJ1-6
v_call: TRBV4-1
clone_size: NA
d_call: TRBD1
cdr3_aa: CASSQESGQGWGTLHF
cdr3_nt: TGCGCCAGCAGCCAAGAATCGGGACAGGGCTGGGGGACCCTCCACTTT

j_call: TRBJ2-3
v_call: TRBV6-1
clone_size: NA
d_call: NA
cdr3_aa: CASSGAESTTDTQYF
cdr3_nt: TGTGCCAGCAGCGGTGCGGAATCTACCACAGATACGCAGTATTTT

j_call: TRBJ1-2
v_call: TRBV6-1
clone_size: once
d_call: NA
cdr3_aa: CASSHRDVANYGYTF
cdr3_nt: TGTGCCAGCAGCCACAGGGACGTCGCTAACTATGGCTACACCTTC

j_call: TRBJ2-1
v_call: TRBV6-6
clone_size: NA
d_call: TRBD1
cdr3_aa: CASSYSTGVRFDEQFF
cdr3_nt: TGTGCCAGCAGTTACTCGACAGGGGTACGATTCGATGAGCAGTTCTTC